The clone carrying this T cell receptor beta chain showed up just once. The ends lost 3 bases at V and 5 bases at J; junction bases unmatched: 5. Germline V lookup: CDR1 MNHNS, CDR2 SASEGT. The CDR3 length is 14 residues. TCRdb keeps only in-frame clones here, not all; method: immunoSEQ multiplex PCR. The top ten clones hold less than 9.5% of a sample with approximately 20,000 clones, roughly 87% of them seen once. The data derive from a study of T cell changes during pregnancy in multiple sclerosis. The receptor comes from a female donor with multiple sclerosis, enrolled in a pregnancy study. This sequence joins TRBV6-1 and TRBJ2-5; 8 bases are a match to TRBD1. Sequencing used CD8+ T cells from peripheral blood mononuclear cells, obtained after pregnancy. The CDR3 here is CASSETGVWETQYF. The DNA of the CDR3 is TGTGCCAGCAGTGAGACAGGGGTGTGGGAGACCCAGTACTTC.